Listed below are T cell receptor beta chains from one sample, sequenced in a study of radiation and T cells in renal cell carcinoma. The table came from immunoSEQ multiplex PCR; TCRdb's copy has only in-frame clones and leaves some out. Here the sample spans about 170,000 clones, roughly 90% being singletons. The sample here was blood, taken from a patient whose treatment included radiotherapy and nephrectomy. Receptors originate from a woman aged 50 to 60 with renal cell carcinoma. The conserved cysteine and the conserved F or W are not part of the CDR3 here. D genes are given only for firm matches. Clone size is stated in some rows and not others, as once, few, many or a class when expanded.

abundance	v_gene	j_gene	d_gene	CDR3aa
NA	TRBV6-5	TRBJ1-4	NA	ASSWSRSNEKLF
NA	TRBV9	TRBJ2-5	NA	ASSSQATSAGETQY
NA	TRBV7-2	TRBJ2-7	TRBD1	ASSPPPRVTGIPYEQY
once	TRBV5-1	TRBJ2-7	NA	ASSWDRGYEQY
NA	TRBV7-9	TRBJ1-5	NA	ASSLSSNQPQH
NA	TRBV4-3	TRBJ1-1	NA	ASSHPSGGQNTEAF
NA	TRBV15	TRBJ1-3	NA	ATSRVEGTGNTIY
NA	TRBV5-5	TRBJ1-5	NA	ASSFSPSNQPQH
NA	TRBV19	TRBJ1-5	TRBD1	ASNQGGQPQH
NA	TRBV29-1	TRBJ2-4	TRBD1	SVDDLDRRKNIQY
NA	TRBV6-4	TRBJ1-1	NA	ASSDSDGTEAF
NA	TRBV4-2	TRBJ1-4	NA	ASSLSKAGIEKLF
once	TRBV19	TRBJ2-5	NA	ASSTGLGVPETQY
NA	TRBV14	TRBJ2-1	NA	ASSDLRPILVEQF
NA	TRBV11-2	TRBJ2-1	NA	ASSLDRGSLDEQF
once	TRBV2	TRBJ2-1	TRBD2	ASSEAILAGSYNEQF
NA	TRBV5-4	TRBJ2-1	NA	ASSPLATGYNEQF
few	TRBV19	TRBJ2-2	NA	ASSTQGTTGELF
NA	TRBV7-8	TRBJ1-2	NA	ASSPRDKPFRT
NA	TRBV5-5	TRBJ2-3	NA	ASSLVRGLNTDTQY
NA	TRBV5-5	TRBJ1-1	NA	ASSFEQGGGAEAF
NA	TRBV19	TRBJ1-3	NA	ASRNRGSGNTIY
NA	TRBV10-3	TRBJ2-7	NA	AISESSYYEQY
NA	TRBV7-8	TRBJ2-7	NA	ASSFQGYEQY
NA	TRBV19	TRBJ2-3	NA	ASRWKGGTTDTQY
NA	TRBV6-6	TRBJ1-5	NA	ASSYGSGAQEPQH
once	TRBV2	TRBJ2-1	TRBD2	ASSGYRTSGGSNEQF
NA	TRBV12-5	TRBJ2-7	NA	ASGPQQGSYEQY
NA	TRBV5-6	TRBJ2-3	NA	ASSFRGKDTQY
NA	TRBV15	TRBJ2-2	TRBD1	ATSTYNRGTGELF
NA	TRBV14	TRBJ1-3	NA	ASSPRDGNTIY
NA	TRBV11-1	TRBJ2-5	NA	ASSLRQGQETQY
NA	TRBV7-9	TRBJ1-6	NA	ASHQPDRNSPLH
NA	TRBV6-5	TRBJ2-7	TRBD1	ASSARQGGPYEQY
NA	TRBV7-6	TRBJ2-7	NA	ASSLGSGAHYEQY
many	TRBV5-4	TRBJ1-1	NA	ASSLGRQSGNTEAF